Shown below are 30 T cell receptor beta chains from a single sample sequenced in a study of cytomegalovirus exposure and HLA in healthy donors. PCR involved 60 Vbeta and 13 Jbeta primers. Measured with immunoSEQ multiplex PCR; TCRdb has only the in-frame clones, and not every one. The sample lists approximately 150,000 clones; around a tenth were seen once. Sequencing was carried out using PBMCs. Source of these receptors: a male donor in good health and CMV-seronegative.

The sample holds a few counts of this clone. The chain employs TRBV6-1 and TRBJ2-7, with TRBD2 identical over 8 bases. V lost 5 bases, J lost 2 bases, and 8 bases stayed unmatched. Germline V gives CDR1 MNHNS, CDR2 SASEGT. There are 15 residues in the CDR3. The CDR3 DNA reads TGTGCCAGCAGTCCCCCAGCGGGAGCCACCTACGAGCAGTACTTC. Amino acids: CASSPPAGATYEQYF.

The chain couples TRBV18 to TRBJ1-2; 8 bases line up with TRBD1. CDR1 is KGHSH and CDR2 is LQKENI in the germline V gene. Unmatched junction bases numbered 7, after V lost 1 base and J lost 3 bases. CDR3 length: 16 amino acids. CDR3 sequence: CASSPLFDRGDYGYTF. The CDR3 DNA sequence: TGTGCCAGCTCACCACTATTCGACAGGGGTGACTATGGCTACACCTTC.

V is TRBV29-1 and J is TRBJ2-7; D is perhaps TRBD2 (6 bases). Looked up from germline, CDR1 is SQVTM and CDR2 is ANQGSEA. Trimming shortened V by 7 bases and J by 0 bases, and 10 bases separated the two germline ends. There are 12 residues in the CDR3. The CDR3 spells CSARGNSYEQYF. The DNA for the CDR3 is TGCAGCGCCCGGGGGAACTCCTACGAGCAGTACTTC.

This clone has just a few counts. This chain joins TRBV5-1 and TRBJ1-4; the D gene is possibly TRBD1 (5 bases). The CDR3 runs to 15 residues. V was shortened by 2 bases and J by 5 bases, with 13 bases between the two germline ends. In germline, CDR1 is SGHRS, CDR2 YFSETQ. For the CDR3, the DNA is TGCGCCAGCAGCTTACAGGTCTTACCGAATGAAAAACTGTTTTTT. Translation gives CASSLQVLPNEKLFF.

This clone has just a few counts. This chain links TRBV18 with TRBJ2-5; 10 bases align to TRBD1. CDR3 length equals 16 residues. Looked up from germline, CDR1 is KGHSH and CDR2 is LQKENI. V gave up 4 bases and J gave up 1 base; unmatched junction bases: 6. DNA of the CDR3: TGTGCCAGCTCACGGAGGGACAGGGGCTTCCAAGAGACCCAGTACTTC. The encoded protein is CASSRRDRGFQETQYF.

This clone was seen a handful of times. The V call is TRBV7-6, the J call TRBJ1-1; weak D call: TRBD1 (5 bases). This CDR3 is 15 amino acids long. Germline CDR1 reads SGHVS; CDR2 reads FNYEAQ. The V gene lost 10 bases and the J gene lost 5 bases, with 23 bases spanning the gap. DNA for the CDR3: TGTGCCACCCGATCTTGGGGGGGAGGAGGAACTGAAGCTTTCTTT. This sequence encodes CATRSWGGGGTEAFF.

In its sample, this clone was seen a few times. In nucleotides, the CDR3 is TGCGCCAGCATTAACAGCGGTCTGAACACTGAAGCTTTCTTT. Translating gives CASINSGLNTEAFF. The chain uses TRBV5-1 and TRBJ1-1, with D unresolved. The CDR3 contains 14 residues. Germline CDR1 and CDR2: SGHRS and YFSETQ. V shed 6 bases and J shed 0 bases, with 12 bases lying between them.

This clone was seen a handful of times. The rearrangement uses TRBV4-3 and TRBJ2-6; 11 nucleotides align to TRBD1. CDR3 length equals 19 residues. In germline, CDR1 is LGHNA, CDR2 YSLEER. With V trimmed by 0 bases and J by 2 bases, 6 bases remained unmatched. The CDR3 DNA is TGCGCCAGCAGCCAAGACATGGACAGGGGGCTTGCTGGGGCCAACGTCCTGACTTTC. This gives the protein CASSQDMDRGLAGANVLTF.

Note on this clone: The same CDR3 is also encoded by other DNA sequences in this sample. This rearrangement joins TRBV10-3 to TRBJ1-1; 8 positions match TRBD1. The J segment lost 1 base and the V segment lost 8 bases, leaving 6 bases of the junction unmatched. Germline CDR1 and CDR2: ENHRY and SYGVKD. The CDR3 has 14 amino acids. CDR3 nucleotide sequence: TGTGCCATCGGACAGGGAGCAACGAACACTGAAGCTTTCTTT. Translated, it gives CAIGQGATNTEAFF.

This clone showed up just a few times. V is TRBV5-6 and J is TRBJ2-2, with D possibly TRBD1 on 5 matching bases. This CDR3 spans 16 amino acids. Germline loops: CDR1 SGHDT, CDR2 YYEEEE. Trimming shortened V by 0 bases and J by 0 bases, and 9 bases separated the two germline ends. This CDR3 is CASSLGATANTGELFF. CDR3 sequence (DNA): TGTGCCAGCAGCTTGGGCGCGACAGCGAACACCGGGGAGCTGTTTTTT.

The genes are TRBV6-1 and TRBJ1-1; D gene unclear. This CDR3 comprises 14 residues. With 5 bases removed from V and 0 bases from J, the gap between germline ends came to 10 bases. The germline V gene has CDR1 MNHNS and CDR2 SASEGT. The CDR3: CASSLVRVNTEAFF. The CDR3 coding sequence is TGTGCCAGCAGTTTAGTGAGGGTGAACACTGAAGCTTTCTTT.

The sample holds a few counts of this clone. CDR3 sequence: CASSSMDSGLTKNIQYF. For the CDR3, the DNA is TGTGCCAGCAGCTCGATGGATAGCGGGTTAACCAAAAACATTCAGTACTTC. V is TRBV5-4 and J is TRBJ2-4; 7 bases match TRBD2. V gave up 3 bases and J gave up 2 bases; unmatched junction bases: 11. The CDR3 loop spans 17 amino acids. Germline V gene sequence: CDR1 SGHNT, CDR2 YYREEE (reference sequence).

V and J are TRBV25-1 and TRBJ2-7, with D unclear. V was clipped by 6 bases and J by 4 bases, with 10 bases between them. Germline V lookup: CDR1 MGHDK, CDR2 SYGVNS. This CDR3 has 12 amino acids. The CDR3 here is CASSSPSYEQYF. The CDR3 DNA follows: TGTGCCAGCAGCTCCCCCTCGTACGAGCAGTACTTC.

This sequence joins TRBV20-1 and TRBJ2-1, with D hard to call. V was shortened by 8 bases and J by 8 bases, with 10 bases between the two germline ends. The CDR3 runs to 10 residues. Looked up from germline, CDR1 is DFQATT and CDR2 is SNEGSKA (reference sequence). CDR3 in amino acids: CSPFRDEQFF. CDR3 nucleotide sequence: TGCAGTCCTTTCCGGGATGAGCAGTTCTTC.

This clone appeared a few times. The CDR3 bases are TGTGCCAGCAGCGTAGGAAGCCTGGGCGGGGACTCTGGAAACACCATATATTTT. The encoded protein is CASSVGSLGGDSGNTIYF. The chain uses TRBV9 and TRBJ1-3; D ambiguous. The CDR3 is 18 residues long. Germline V gene sequence: CDR1 SGDLS, CDR2 YYNGEE. Deletions cut 0 bases from V and 0 bases from J, with 16 bases between.

This clone occurred a few times. The J gene is TRBJ2-2, the V gene TRBV30; 7 positions agree with TRBD2. Trimming took 4 bases from V and 3 from J; bases not matched to a gene: 8. This CDR3 is built from 15 residues. Germline V lookup: CDR1 GTSNPN, CDR2 SVGIG (reference sequence). CDR3 region: CAWTLAGVHTGELFF. CDR3 bases: TGTGCCTGGACTCTTGCGGGAGTGCACACCGGGGAGCTGTTTTTT.

V gene TRBV4-3 combines with J gene TRBJ2-2, with 10 nucleotides matching TRBD1. The CDR3 length is 17 residues. V dropped 3 bases and J dropped 4; count of bases not matched to a gene: 8. Germline V CDR1 and CDR2: LGHNA, YSLEER. CDR3 residues: CASSQRQGAQSTGELFF. The CDR3 DNA reads TGCGCCAGCAGCCAGAGACAGGGGGCGCAGAGCACCGGGGAGCTGTTTTTT.

This clone came up a few times. Sequence at one end of the junction differs from germline and may be a read error. J is TRBJ2-4 and V is TRBV4-3, with D possibly being TRBD1 (5 bases). CDR1 is LGHNA and CDR2 is YSLEER in the germline V gene. The CDR3 extends over 17 amino acids. CDR3 coding DNA: TGCGCCAGCAGCGGCCGATGGGCAGGGATTGGCAAAAACATTCAGTGCTTC. It is translated as CASSGRWAGIGKNIQCF.

This clone has just a few counts. CDR3 sequence: CASSPGGGYEQYF. CDR3 in DNA: TGTGCCAGCAGCCCCGGCGGGGGATACGAGCAGTACTTC. The rearrangement joins TRBV7-6 to TRBJ2-7; 7 positions match TRBD2. Germline V gene sequence: CDR1 SGHVS, CDR2 FNYEAQ. V trimming: 5 bases; J trimming: 4 bases; junction bases outside the gene matches: 5. The CDR3 spans 13 residues.

The V call is TRBV29-1, the J call TRBJ1-5; 11 nucleotides match TRBD1. CDR3 length equals 14 residues. The germline V gene has CDR1 SQVTM and CDR2 ANQGSEA. J lost 3 bases, V lost 7 bases, and 5 bases had no gene match. The CDR3 DNA follows: TGCAGCGCCCGGGACAGGGGGTCCAATCAGCCCCAGCATTTT. Encoded protein: CSARDRGSNQPQHF.

J is TRBJ2-3 and V is TRBV21-1; the table calls TRBD2, which could not be checked here. TRBV21-1 is a listed pseudogene. The CDR3 has 19 amino acids. CDR3 protein: CASSKEITGLAGGRDTQYF. The CDR3 DNA sequence: TGTGCCAGCAGCAAAGAAATTACTGGACTAGCGGGGGGGCGTGATACGCAGTATTTT.

The V call is TRBV11-1, the J call TRBJ2-1, with D possibly matching TRBD2 (5 bases). From germline, CDR1 is SGHAT and CDR2 FQDESV (reference sequence). The CDR3 is 14 residues long. V was trimmed by 2 bases and J by 4 bases, leaving 9 bases between them. CDR3 region: CASSLYTGYNEQFF. The CDR3 DNA is TGTGCCAGCAGCTTATACACGGGATACAATGAGCAGTTCTTC.

The sample holds a few counts of this clone. The chain couples TRBV4-2 to TRBJ1-4, with D tentatively TRBD1 (6 bases). With 5 bases removed from V and 6 bases from J, the gap between germline ends came to 19 bases. The CDR3 covers 16 residues. Per the germline V gene, CDR1 is LGHNA and CDR2 is YNFKEQ. CDR3 sequence reads: CASSGQGNSEDEKLFF. DNA for the CDR3: TGTGCCAGCAGCGGGCAGGGGAACTCGGAGGATGAAAAACTGTTTTTT.

Only a few counts were recorded for this clone. The rearrangement joins TRBV9 to TRBJ2-7; 7 nucleotides align to TRBD1. Trimming cost V 0 bases and J 3 bases; bases outside gene matches: 9. CDR1 SGDLS and CDR2 YYNGEE come from the germline V gene. CDR3 length equals 16 residues. The CDR3 here is CASSVVGTETFYEQYF. The CDR3 DNA follows: TGTGCCAGCAGCGTAGTCGGGACAGAAACCTTCTACGAGCAGTACTTC.

The chain employs TRBV19 and TRBJ1-5, with TRBD1 matching over 8 bases. This CDR3 comprises 16 residues. The V gene end was trimmed by 3 bases and the J gene end by 6 bases; junction bases not matched to a gene: 10. The germline V gene has CDR1 LNHDA and CDR2 SQIVND (reference sequence). CDR3 loop: CASSIRRGQAVQPQHF. The CDR3 DNA is TGTGCCAGTAGTATTCGGAGGGGACAGGCCGTTCAGCCCCAGCATTTT.

This clone was counted only a few times. This sequence joins TRBV2 and TRBJ2-7; 14 nucleotides agree with TRBD2. Losses at the gene ends were 4 bases for V and 6 bases for J; bases not matched to a gene: 5. Germline CDR1 is SNHLY and CDR2 is FYNNEI. The CDR3 is 15 amino acids. The CDR3, as DNA: TGTGCCAGCAGTGTGACTAGCGGGGGGGTAGGCGAGCAGTACTTC. Translating gives CASSVTSGGVGEQYF.

This clone was recorded a few times. The rearrangement links TRBV7-9 to TRBJ2-1, with 14 bases fitting TRBD2. The CDR3 is 18 amino acids. Germline CDR1 and CDR2: SEHNR and FQNEAQ (reference sequence). Unmatched junction bases numbered 8, after V lost 1 base and J lost 6 bases. The CDR3 DNA reads as TGTGCCAGCAGCTTAGGGCGACTAGCGGGGGGGCCTATCAATGAGCAGTTCTTC. Translated, it gives CASSLGRLAGGPINEQFF.

This clone was seen a few times. The J gene is TRBJ1-2, the V gene TRBV28; 8 bases align to TRBD1. CDR1 MDHEN and CDR2 SYDVKM come from the germline V gene. This CDR3 contains 14 residues. J lost 5 bases, V lost 6 bases, and 8 bases had no gene match. Here the CDR3 DNA reads TGTGCCAGCAGCAGAACAGGGGGAGGTTATGGCTACACCTTC. This translates into CASSRTGGGYGYTF.

This clone came up once. The chain carries TRBV5-8 and TRBJ2-1; D is ambiguous. The V gene lost 1 base and the J gene lost 7 bases, with 3 bases spanning the gap. The CDR3 is made up of 11 amino acids. Germline-derived CDR1 and CDR2 are SGHTS and YDEGEE. Here the CDR3 reads CASSLYNEQFF. The CDR3 bases are TGTGCCAGCAGCTTGTATAATGAGCAGTTCTTC.

CDR3 bases: TGTGCCAGCAGCTTTAGCGGGGGTTCCTACAATGAGCAGTTCTTC. Its protein is CASSFSGGSYNEQFF. V is TRBV27 and J is TRBJ2-1; TRBD2 agrees at 9 bases. CDR1 MNHEY and CDR2 SMNVEV come from the germline V gene (reference sequence). V lost 6 bases to trimming and J lost 1 base; unmatched junction nucleotides: 4. The CDR3 totals 15 residues.